This record looks at one T cell receptor beta chain sequence and its context. Its cognate antigen is unknown. Preparation of the TCRbeta library involved a method that used unique molecular identifiers. TCRdb analysed the PCR reads with MiXCR anew, one entry per CDR3 protein. This table has approximately 520,000 distinct CDR3 sequences, roughly 11% appearing once. This record comes from a study of T-cell reconstitution after alpha-beta-depleted transplantation in children. Regarding the study as a whole: Reports say that about two months after transplant, the alpha-beta T cells came out of several hundred graft clones that had expanded. Surviving recipient T cells and thymic progenitors produced the high day-60 TCRbeta diversity seen in some patients.

The germline gives CDR1 DFQATT, CDR2 SNEGSKA (reference sequence). The CDR3 contains 13 residues. The chain is built from TRBV20-1 and TRBJ2-3; D is uncertain. Sequenced material: PBMCs, mostly from graft donor cells, taken 180 days after TCRalphabeta/CD19-depleted stem cell transplant. This receptor was taken from a female patient between 2 and 10 years old who had a stem cell transplant for aplastic anemia, so the T cells may come from the graft donor. The CDR3 DNA follows: TGCATTGTGGGGTCTAGTTTCACAGATACGCAGTATTTT. Protein product: CIVGSSFTDTQYF.